This entry features one T cell receptor beta chain sequence. Its specific antigen is unknown. Per-base qualities were not stored, and no clone one base away is much larger. The germline V gene (reference sequence) sets CDR1 to LNHDA and CDR2 to SQIVND. From cysteine to phenylalanine, the CDR3 is 14 amino acids long. Only the CDR3 part of the read is kept: 42 bases, read in frame from the first base. V loses 7 bases, J loses 7 bases, and the germline ends lie 14 bases apart. The source of the sample is a study of blood T cell repertoires in COVID-19 (dated by TCRdb to the early 2020s). Regarding the complete study: The collaborator samples originated in the United States, Italy and Spain and spanned the acute and convalescent phases of COVID-19. The prospective study material was composed of cDNA or gDNA derived from T cells, B-cell-depleted T cells, or PBMCs. The dataset comprised deeply sampled blood TCRbeta repertoires from subjects exposed to, actively infected with, or recovered from COVID-19. A freely available public database, intended as a resource for researchers studying the immune response to SARS-CoV-2, is where the repertoires were released. The samples were drawn from the first 160 participants of the ongoing ImmuneRACE study and from 1,254 subjects provided by 6 global collaborators. The sample metadata nearly always contained a de-identified subject ID, COVID-19 status, age in years and sex. HLA class I and class II types, where available, came from metadata supplied by the sample provider rather than from assay-based typing.

The research as a whole found: How much clinical and demographic metadata was included differed by source and by participant, and the metadata was provided uncurated.

The collaborating institutions used their own protocols to collect whole blood in K2EDTA tubes. For TCRbeta analysis, collaborators shipped samples as frozen whole blood, isolated PBMCs, or DNA extracted from either of those sample types. The immunoSEQ Assay, a bias-controlled multiplex PCR, was used to amplify TCRbeta CDR3 regions from genomic DNA. As for the authors' bioinformatics: Within the assay, amplification of reference gene primers was used to estimate how many nucleated cells each sample contained. To quantify the absolute abundance of each unique TCRbeta CDR3 rearrangement, sequence reads were collapsed and filtered. For each sample, productive Simpson clonality was calculated as the square root of Simpson's diversity index across productive rearrangements. Imported from immuneACCESS, the table was reduced by TCRdb to in-frame sequences with V and J called. These copies leave out some clones; in studies compared against another copy, an unresolved V gene accounts for under half, and the cause of the remainder is not known. Clonal size and the V and J genes are those of that table, whereas D and trimming came from the DNA. The sample table records fewer than 110,000 clones; about 90% of these occur just once. The ten biggest clones cover roughly 6% of the sample.

The sequenced sample was peripheral blood. The sequence came from a human donor in a cohort sampled during active COVID-19. The rearranged segments are TRBV19 and TRBJ1-6, and the D gene may be TRBD1, 5 bases matching. The CDR3 protein is CASTGGEINSPLHF. The DNA is as follows: TGTGCCAGTACGGGAGGGGAGATCAATTCACCCCTCCACTTT.